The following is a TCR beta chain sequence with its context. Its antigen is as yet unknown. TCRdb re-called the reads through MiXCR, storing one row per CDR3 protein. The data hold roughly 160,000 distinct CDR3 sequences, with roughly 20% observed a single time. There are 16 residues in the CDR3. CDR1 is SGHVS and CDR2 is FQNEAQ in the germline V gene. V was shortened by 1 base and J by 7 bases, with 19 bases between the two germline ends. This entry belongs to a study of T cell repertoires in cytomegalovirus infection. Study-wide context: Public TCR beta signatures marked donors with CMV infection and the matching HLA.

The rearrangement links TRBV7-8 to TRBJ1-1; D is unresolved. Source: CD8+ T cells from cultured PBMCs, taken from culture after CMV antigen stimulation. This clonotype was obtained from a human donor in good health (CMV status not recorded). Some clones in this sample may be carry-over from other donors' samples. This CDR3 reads CASSLVGGEGFREAFF. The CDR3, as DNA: TGTGCCAGCAGCTTAGTAGGAGGCGAGGGATTCCGTGAAGCTTTCTTT.